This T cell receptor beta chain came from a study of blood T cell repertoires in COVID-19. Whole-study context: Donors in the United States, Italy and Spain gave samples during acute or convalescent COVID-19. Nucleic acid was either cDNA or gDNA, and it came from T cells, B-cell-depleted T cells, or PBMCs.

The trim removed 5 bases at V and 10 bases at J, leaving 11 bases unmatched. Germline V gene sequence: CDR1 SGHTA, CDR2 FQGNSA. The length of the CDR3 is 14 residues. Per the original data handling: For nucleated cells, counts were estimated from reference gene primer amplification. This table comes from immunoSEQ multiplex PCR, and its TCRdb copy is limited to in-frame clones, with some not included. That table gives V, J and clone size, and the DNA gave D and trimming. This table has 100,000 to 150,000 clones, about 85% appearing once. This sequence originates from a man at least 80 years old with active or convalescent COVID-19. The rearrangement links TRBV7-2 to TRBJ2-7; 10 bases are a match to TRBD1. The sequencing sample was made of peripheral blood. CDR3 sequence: CASSAPGQGTAQYF. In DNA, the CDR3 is TGTGCCAGCAGCGCCCCGGGACAGGGGACGGCCCAGTACTTC.